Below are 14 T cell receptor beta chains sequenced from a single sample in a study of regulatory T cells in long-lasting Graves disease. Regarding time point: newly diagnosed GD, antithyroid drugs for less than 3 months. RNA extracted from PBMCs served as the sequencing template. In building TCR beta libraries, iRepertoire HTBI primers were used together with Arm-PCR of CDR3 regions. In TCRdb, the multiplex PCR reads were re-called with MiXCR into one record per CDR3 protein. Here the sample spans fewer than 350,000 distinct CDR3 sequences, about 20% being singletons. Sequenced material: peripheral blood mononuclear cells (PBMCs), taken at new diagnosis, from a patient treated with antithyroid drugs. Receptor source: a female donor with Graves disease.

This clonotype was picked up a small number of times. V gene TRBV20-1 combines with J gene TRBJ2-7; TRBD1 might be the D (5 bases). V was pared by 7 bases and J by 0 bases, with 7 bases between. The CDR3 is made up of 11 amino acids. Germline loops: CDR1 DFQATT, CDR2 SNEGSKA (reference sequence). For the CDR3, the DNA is TGCAGTGGGGGCAGCTCCTACGAGCAGTACTTC. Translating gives CSGGSSYEQYF.

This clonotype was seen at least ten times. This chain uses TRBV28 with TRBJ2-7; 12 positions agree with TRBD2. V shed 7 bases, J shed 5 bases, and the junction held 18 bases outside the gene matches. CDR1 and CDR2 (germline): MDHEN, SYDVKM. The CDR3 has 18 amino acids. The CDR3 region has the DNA TGTGCCAGCATCCCAGCTGGGGCTAGCGGGAGGGTCGGCAACGAGCAGTACTTC. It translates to CASIPAGASGRVGNEQYF.

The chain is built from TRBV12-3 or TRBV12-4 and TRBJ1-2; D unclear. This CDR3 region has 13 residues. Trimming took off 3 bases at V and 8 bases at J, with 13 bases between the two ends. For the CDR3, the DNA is TGTGCCAGCAGTTTTGGCGACGTTGGAGGCTACACCTTC. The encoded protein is CASSFGDVGGYTF.

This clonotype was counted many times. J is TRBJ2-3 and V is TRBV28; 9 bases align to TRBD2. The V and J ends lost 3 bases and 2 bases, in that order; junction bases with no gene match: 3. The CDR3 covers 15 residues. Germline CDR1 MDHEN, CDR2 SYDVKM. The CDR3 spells CASSFGGRVTDTQYF. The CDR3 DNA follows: TGTGCCAGCAGTTTTGGCGGGAGGGTCACAGATACGCAGTATTTT.

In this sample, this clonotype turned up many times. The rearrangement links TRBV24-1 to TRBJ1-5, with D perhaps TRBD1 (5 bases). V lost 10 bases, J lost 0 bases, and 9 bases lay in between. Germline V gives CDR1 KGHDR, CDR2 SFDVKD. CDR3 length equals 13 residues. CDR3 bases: TGTGCCACTGGGACGGATAGCAATCAGCCCCAGCATTTT. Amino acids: CATGTDSNQPQHF.

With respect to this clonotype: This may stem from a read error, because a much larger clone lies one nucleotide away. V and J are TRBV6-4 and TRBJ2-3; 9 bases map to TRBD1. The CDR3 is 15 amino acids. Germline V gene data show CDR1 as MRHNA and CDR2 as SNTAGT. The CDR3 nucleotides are TGTGTCAGCAGCGTGACAGGGGGTGGCACAGATACGCAGTATTTT. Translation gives CVSSVTGGGTDTQYF.

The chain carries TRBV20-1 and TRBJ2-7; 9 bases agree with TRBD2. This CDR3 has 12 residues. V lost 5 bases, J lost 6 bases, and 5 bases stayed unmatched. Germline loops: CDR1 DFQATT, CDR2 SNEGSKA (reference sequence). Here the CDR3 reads CSALAGEGEQYF. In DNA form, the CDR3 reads TGCAGTGCTTTAGCGGGAGAGGGCGAGCAGTACTTC.

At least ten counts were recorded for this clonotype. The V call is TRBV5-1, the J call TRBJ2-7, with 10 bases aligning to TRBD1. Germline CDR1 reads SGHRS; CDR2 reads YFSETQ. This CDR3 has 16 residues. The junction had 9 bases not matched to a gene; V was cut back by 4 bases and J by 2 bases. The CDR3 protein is CASSQTTGGVPYEQYF. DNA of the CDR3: TGCGCCAGCAGCCAAACGACAGGGGGCGTCCCCTACGAGCAGTACTTC.

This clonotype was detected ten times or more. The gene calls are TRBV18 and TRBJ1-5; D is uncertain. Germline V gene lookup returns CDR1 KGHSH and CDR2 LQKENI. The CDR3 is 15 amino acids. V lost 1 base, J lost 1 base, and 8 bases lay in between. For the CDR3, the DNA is TGTGCCAGCTCACCACTTTTGGGAAGCAATCAGCCCCAGCATTTT. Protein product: CASSPLLGSNQPQHF.

CDR3 sequence reads: CATSDRAEQFF. The CDR3 nucleotides read TGTGCCACCAGTGACCGGGCTGAGCAGTTCTTC. V gene TRBV24-1 combines with J gene TRBJ2-1; D gene uncertain. V gave up 4 bases and J gave up 9 bases, with 6 bases separating them. CDR1 is KGHDR and CDR2 is SFDVKD in the germline V gene. CDR3 length: 11 amino acids.

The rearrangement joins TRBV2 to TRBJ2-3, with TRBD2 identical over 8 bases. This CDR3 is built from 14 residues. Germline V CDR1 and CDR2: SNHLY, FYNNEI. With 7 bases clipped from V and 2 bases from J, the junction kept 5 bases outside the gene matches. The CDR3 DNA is TGTGCCAGCAAGAGCGGGGGCCTCACAGATACGCAGTATTTT. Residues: CASKSGGLTDTQYF. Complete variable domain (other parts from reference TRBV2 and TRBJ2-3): EPEVTQTPSHQVTQMGQEVILRCVPISNHLYFYWYRQILGQKVEFLVSFYNNEISEKSEIFDDQFSVERPDGSNFTLKIRSTKLEDSAMYFCASKSGGLTDTQYFGPGTRLTVL.

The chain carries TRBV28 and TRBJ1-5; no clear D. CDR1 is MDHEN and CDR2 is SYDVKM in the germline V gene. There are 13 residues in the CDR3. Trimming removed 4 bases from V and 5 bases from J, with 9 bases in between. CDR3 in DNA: TGTGCCAGCAGTTCCAATAGGTATCAGCCCCAGCATTTT. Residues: CASSSNRYQPQHF.

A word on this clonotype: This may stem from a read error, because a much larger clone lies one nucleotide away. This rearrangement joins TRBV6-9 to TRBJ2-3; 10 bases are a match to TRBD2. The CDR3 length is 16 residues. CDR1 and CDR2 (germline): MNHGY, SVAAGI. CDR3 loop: CASSYLPAGGGDTRYF. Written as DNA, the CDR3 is TGTGCCAGCAGTTACTTGCCAGCGGGAGGGGGAGATACGCGGTATTTT.

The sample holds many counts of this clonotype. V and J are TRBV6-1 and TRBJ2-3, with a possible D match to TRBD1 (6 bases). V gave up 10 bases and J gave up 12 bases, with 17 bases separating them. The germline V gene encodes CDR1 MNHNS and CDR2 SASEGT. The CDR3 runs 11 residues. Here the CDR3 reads CATLTGLIQYF. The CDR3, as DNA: TGTGCCACTCTGACAGGATTGATACAGTATTTT.